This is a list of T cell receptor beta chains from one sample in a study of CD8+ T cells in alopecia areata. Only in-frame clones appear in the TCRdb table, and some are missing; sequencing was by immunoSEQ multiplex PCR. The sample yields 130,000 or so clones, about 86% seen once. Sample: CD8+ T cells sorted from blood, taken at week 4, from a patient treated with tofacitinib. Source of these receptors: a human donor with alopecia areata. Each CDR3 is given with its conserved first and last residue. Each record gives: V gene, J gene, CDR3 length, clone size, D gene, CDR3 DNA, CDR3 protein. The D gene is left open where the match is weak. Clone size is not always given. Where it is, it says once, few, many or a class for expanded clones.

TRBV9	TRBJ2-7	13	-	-	TGTGCCAGCAGCGTAGAAGACGGATACGAGCAGTACTTC	CASSVEDGYEQYF
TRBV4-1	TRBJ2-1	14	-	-	TGCGCCAGCAGCCCACCTAATTCTTACAATGAGCAGTTCTTC	CASSPPNSYNEQFF
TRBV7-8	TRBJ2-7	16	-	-	TGTGCCAGCAGCCCGAGTTGGTCGCTCGGCTCCTACGAGCAGTACTTC	CASSPSWSLGSYEQYF
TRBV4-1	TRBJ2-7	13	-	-	TGCGCCAGCAGCCGGAGCGTTTCCTACGAGCAGTACTTC	CASSRSVSYEQYF
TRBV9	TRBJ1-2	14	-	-	TGTGCCAGCAGCAGGCAGGGAGAAGGTTATGGCTACACCTTC	CASSRQGEGYGYTF
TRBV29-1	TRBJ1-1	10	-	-	TGCAGCGCCCACGACACTGAAGCTTTCTTT	CSAHDTEAFF
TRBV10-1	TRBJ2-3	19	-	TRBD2	TGCGCCAGCAGTGACCTCGGGACTAGCGGGGGGACACAGCCAGATACGCAGTATTTT	CASSDLGTSGGTQPDTQYF
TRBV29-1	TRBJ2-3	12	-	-	TGCAGATGCGGAGGGATTGGAGATACGCAGTATTTT	CRCGGIGDTQYF
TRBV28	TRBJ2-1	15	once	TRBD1	TGTGCCAGCAGTTTAAGGGGGACAGTTAACAATGAGCAGTTCTTC	CASSLRGTVNNEQFF
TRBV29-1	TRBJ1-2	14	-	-	TGCAGCGTTGAAGAATGGCCGCCTAACTATGGCTACACCTTC	CSVEEWPPNYGYTF
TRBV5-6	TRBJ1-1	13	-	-	TGTGCCAGCAGCTGGCAAGGCGACACTGAAGCTTTCTTT	CASSWQGDTEAFF
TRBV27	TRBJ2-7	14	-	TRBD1	TGTGCCAGCAGTTCCTCCGGGACAGCCTACGAGCAGTACTTC	CASSSSGTAYEQYF
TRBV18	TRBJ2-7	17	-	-	TGTGCCAGCTCACCGTCTCCCTGGGGGGGGACAGACTACGAGCAGTACTTC	CASSPSPWGGTDYEQYF
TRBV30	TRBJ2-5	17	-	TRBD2	TGTGCCTGGAGCCTCCCTCAATGGAGCGGGAGCTGGGAGACCCAGTACTTC	CAWSLPQWSGSWETQYF
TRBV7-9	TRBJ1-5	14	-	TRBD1	TGTGCCAGCAGCTTAGGGACAGGGTATCAGCCCCAGCATTTT	CASSLGTGYQPQHF
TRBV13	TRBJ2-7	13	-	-	TGTGCCAGCAGCTTAGGCGCAGGGGACGAGCAGTACTTC	CASSLGAGDEQYF
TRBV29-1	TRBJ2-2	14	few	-	TGCAGCGTTGAAGATCTCAGTGACACCGGGGAGCTGTTTTTT	CSVEDLSDTGELFF
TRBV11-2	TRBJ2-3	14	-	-	TGTGCCAGCAGCCCCCTGGGACTTACAGATACGCAGTATTTT	CASSPLGLTDTQYF
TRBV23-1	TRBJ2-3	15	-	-	TGCGCCAGCAGTGCCTCGGGGGAGGTCTTCGATACGCAGTATTTT	CASSASGEVFDTQYF
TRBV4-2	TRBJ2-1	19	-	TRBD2	TGTGCCAGCAGCCAACATCATAACCCCACTAGCGGGAGAGGAAATGAGCAGTTCTTC	CASSQHHNPTSGRGNEQFF
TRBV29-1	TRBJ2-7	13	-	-	TGCAGCGTGGGGGCAGGGGCGACCTACGAGCAGTACTTC	CSVGAGATYEQYF
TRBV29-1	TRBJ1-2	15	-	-	TGCAGCGTTGAAAGGGTTACAGGGCCTAACTATGGCTACACCTTC	CSVERVTGPNYGYTF
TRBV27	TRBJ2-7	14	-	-	TGTGCCAGCAGTTTGGGGCAGGGCTCCTACGAGCAGTACTTC	CASSLGQGSYEQYF
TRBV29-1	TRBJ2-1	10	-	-	TGCAGCGTCGTATACAATGAGCAGTTCTTC	CSVVYNEQFF
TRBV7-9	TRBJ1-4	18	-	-	TGTGCCAGCAGCTTAATACTCGGACAGACTGCAACTAATGAAAAACTGTTTTTT	CASSLILGQTATNEKLFF
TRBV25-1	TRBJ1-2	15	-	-	TGTGCCAGCAGTGAATCGGGCCATCTAGCTCATGGCTACACCTTC	CASSESGHLAHGYTF
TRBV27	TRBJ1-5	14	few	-	TGTGCCAGCAGTTTAGCAGGGTTGGATCAGCCCCAGCATTTT	CASSLAGLDQPQHF
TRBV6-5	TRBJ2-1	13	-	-	TGTGCCAGCAGTGGAGGGAGTTACAATGAGCAGTTCTTC	CASSGGSYNEQFF